Listed below are T cell receptor beta chains from one sample, sequenced in a study of lymphopenia after photon versus proton radiotherapy. Profiling relied on immunoSEQ multiplex PCR, and the TCRdb table lists in-frame clones only, not all of them. The sample lists more than 20,000 clones, approximately 85% occurring once. The sequenced sample was peripheral blood, obtained from a patient treated with photon-based radiotherapy. These TCRs come from a man aged 25-40 years with gastric cancer. CDR3s include the opening cysteine and the closing phenylalanine or tryptophan. D genes are given only for firm matches. Where a row states a size, it is once, few, many or the class of an expanded clone; other rows omit it.

abundance: once; j_gene: TRBJ2-5; len: 14; v_gene: TRBV19; d_gene: NA; CDR3aa: CASSIGETLGTQYF; CDR3nt: TGTGCCAGTAGTATTGGGGAGACGCTCGGGACCCAGTACTTC
abundance: few; j_gene: TRBJ1-6; len: 13; v_gene: TRBV19; d_gene: NA; CDR3aa: CASKENYNSPLHF; CDR3nt: TGTGCCAGTAAGGAGAACTATAATTCACCCCTCCACTTT
abundance: NA; j_gene: TRBJ2-3; len: 14; v_gene: TRBV11-1; d_gene: NA; CDR3aa: CASSPTRSRYTQYF; CDR3nt: TGTGCCAGCAGCCCGACTAGGTCTCGATATACGCAGTATTTT
abundance: NA; j_gene: TRBJ1-1; len: 14; v_gene: TRBV7-9; d_gene: NA; CDR3aa: CASSLGPASNEAFF; CDR3nt: TGTGCCAGCAGCTTAGGACCAGCCTCAAATGAAGCTTTCTTT
abundance: NA; j_gene: TRBJ1-5; len: 16; v_gene: TRBV28; d_gene: NA; CDR3aa: CASSLRKGSGNQPQHF; CDR3nt: TGTGCCAGCAGTTTAAGGAAGGGGTCGGGCAATCAGCCCCAGCATTTT
abundance: NA; j_gene: TRBJ2-5; len: 14; v_gene: TRBV7-8; d_gene: TRBD1; CDR3aa: CASSLVRGPETQYF; CDR3nt: TGTGCCAGCAGCTTAGTCAGGGGGCCGGAGACCCAGTACTTC
abundance: NA; j_gene: TRBJ2-7; len: 14; v_gene: TRBV10-3; d_gene: TRBD1; CDR3aa: CAISERQGADTQYF; CDR3nt: TGTGCCATCAGTGAAAGACAGGGGGCAGACACCCAGTACTTC
abundance: NA; j_gene: TRBJ2-1; len: 15; v_gene: TRBV7-2; d_gene: TRBD2; CDR3aa: CASSLLAGGHNEQFF; CDR3nt: TGTGCCAGCAGCTTATTAGCGGGAGGGCACAATGAGCAGTTCTTC
abundance: NA; j_gene: TRBJ2-7; len: 15; v_gene: TRBV9; d_gene: TRBD1; CDR3aa: CASSVASGQGGEQYF; CDR3nt: TGTGCCAGCAGCGTAGCTTCGGGACAGGGGGGCGAGCAGTACTTC
abundance: NA; j_gene: TRBJ2-7; len: 12; v_gene: TRBV11-2; d_gene: NA; CDR3aa: CASSFRKAEQYF; CDR3nt: TGTGCTAGCAGCTTCAGAAAGGCCGAGCAGTACTTC
abundance: NA; j_gene: TRBJ1-1; len: 14; v_gene: TRBV5-1; d_gene: NA; CDR3aa: CASSLAEYPAVAFF; CDR3nt: TGCGCCAGCAGCTTGGCAGAATATCCTGCGGTAGCTTTCTTT
abundance: NA; j_gene: TRBJ1-2; len: 12; v_gene: TRBV7-2; d_gene: NA; CDR3aa: CASSLAYHGYTF; CDR3nt: TGTGCCAGCAGCTTAGCATATCACGGCTACACCTTC
abundance: NA; j_gene: TRBJ1-4; len: 14; v_gene: TRBV28; d_gene: NA; CDR3aa: CASSSPLVPGKLFF; CDR3nt: TGTGCCAGCAGTTCACCATTAGTTCCAGGAAAACTGTTTTTT
abundance: NA; j_gene: TRBJ2-7; len: 15; v_gene: TRBV15; d_gene: NA; CDR3aa: CATSRDLARNGEQYF; CDR3nt: TGTGCCACCAGCAGAGATCTTGCCAGGAACGGCGAGCAGTACTTC
abundance: NA; j_gene: TRBJ1-5; len: 15; v_gene: TRBV5-8; d_gene: TRBD1; CDR3aa: CASSPQGVSNQPQHF; CDR3nt: TGTGCCAGCAGCCCCCAGGGGGTTAGCAATCAGCCCCAGCATTTT
abundance: NA; j_gene: TRBJ2-5; len: 16; v_gene: TRBV15; d_gene: TRBD2; CDR3aa: CATSRGLAVDQETQYF; CDR3nt: TGTGCCACCAGCAGGGGACTAGCGGTGGACCAAGAGACCCAGTACTTC
abundance: NA; j_gene: TRBJ2-7; len: 12; v_gene: TRBV5-1; d_gene: NA; CDR3aa: CASSPDRYEQYF; CDR3nt: TGCGCCAGCAGCCCCGACAGGTACGAGCAGTACTTC
abundance: NA; j_gene: TRBJ2-3; len: 14; v_gene: TRBV6-4; d_gene: TRBD1; CDR3aa: CASSDGQGADTQYF; CDR3nt: TGTGCCAGCAGTGACGGACAGGGGGCAGATACGCAGTATTTT
abundance: NA; j_gene: TRBJ2-5; len: 13; v_gene: TRBV2; d_gene: NA; CDR3aa: CAPPGNFQETQYF; CDR3nt: TGTGCCCCCCCTGGCAACTTCCAAGAGACCCAGTACTTC
abundance: few; j_gene: TRBJ2-3; len: 17; v_gene: TRBV5-4; d_gene: NA; CDR3aa: CASSGRGRLRRTDTQYF; CDR3nt: TGTGCCAGCAGCGGCCGCGGTCGCCTGAGACGCACAGATACGCAGTATTTT
abundance: NA; j_gene: TRBJ2-3; len: 15; v_gene: TRBV7-6; d_gene: NA; CDR3aa: CASSLEGGPRVVQYF; CDR3nt: TGTGCCAGCAGCTTAGAGGGGGGACCCCGAGTGGTGCAGTATTTT
abundance: NA; j_gene: TRBJ2-7; len: 16; v_gene: TRBV29-1; d_gene: TRBD1; CDR3aa: CSVSRLRTGASYEQYF; CDR3nt: TGCAGCGTTTCCCGACTTAGGACAGGGGCGTCATACGAGCAGTACTTC
abundance: NA; j_gene: TRBJ2-5; len: 15; v_gene: TRBV18; d_gene: NA; CDR3aa: CASSLTTGLEETQYF; CDR3nt: TGTGCCAGCTCACTTACGACAGGCCTGGAAGAGACCCAGTACTTC
abundance: once; j_gene: TRBJ2-7; len: 16; v_gene: TRBV4-1; d_gene: TRBD2; CDR3aa: CASSQGLSGGTYEQYF; CDR3nt: TGCGCCAGCAGCCAAGGACTTAGCGGGGGAACCTACGAGCAGTACTTC
abundance: NA; j_gene: TRBJ1-6; len: 14; v_gene: TRBV6-6; d_gene: TRBD1; CDR3aa: CASSPGTGYSPLHF; CDR3nt: TGTGCCAGCAGCCCCGGGACAGGGTATTCACCCCTCCACTTT
abundance: once; j_gene: TRBJ2-3; len: 13; v_gene: TRBV9; d_gene: NA; CDR3aa: CASSVRGTDTQYF; CDR3nt: TGTGCCAGCAGCGTACGGGGGACAGATACGCAGTATTTT
abundance: NA; j_gene: TRBJ1-6; len: 15; v_gene: TRBV4-1; d_gene: NA; CDR3aa: CASSQDHPGNSPLHF; CDR3nt: TGCGCCAGCAGCCAAGATCATCCGGGCAATTCACCCCTCCACTTT
abundance: NA; j_gene: TRBJ1-4; len: 15; v_gene: TRBV7-9; d_gene: NA; CDR3aa: CASSLRGLQTEKLFF; CDR3nt: TGTGCCAGCAGCCTCCGGGGCCTTCAGACTGAAAAACTGTTTTTT
abundance: NA; j_gene: TRBJ2-3; len: 14; v_gene: TRBV10-3; d_gene: TRBD2; CDR3aa: CAISESLATDTQYF; CDR3nt: TGTGCCATCAGTGAGTCACTAGCGACAGATACGCAGTATTTT
abundance: NA; j_gene: TRBJ1-5; len: 19; v_gene: TRBV7-4; d_gene: NA; CDR3aa: CASRLNGGQGDYSNQPQHF; CDR3nt: TGTGCCAGCCGATTAAACGGGGGGCAGGGCGATTATAGCAATCAGCCCCAGCATTTT
abundance: NA; j_gene: TRBJ1-2; len: 15; v_gene: TRBV7-9; d_gene: TRBD1; CDR3aa: CASSSGTGEDYGYTF; CDR3nt: TGTGCCAGCAGCTCCGGGACAGGGGAGGACTATGGCTACACCTTC
abundance: NA; j_gene: TRBJ1-1; len: 14; v_gene: TRBV19; d_gene: TRBD1; CDR3aa: CASSIGQGLPEAFF; CDR3nt: TGTGCCAGTAGTATAGGACAGGGTCTGCCTGAAGCTTTCTTT
abundance: NA; j_gene: TRBJ2-7; len: 13; v_gene: TRBV9; d_gene: NA; CDR3aa: CASSPPLGLEQYF; CDR3nt: TGTGCCAGCAGCCCACCCCTGGGACTCGAGCAGTACTTC
abundance: NA; j_gene: TRBJ1-1; len: 15; v_gene: TRBV6-1; d_gene: TRBD1; CDR3aa: CASRNHRGLHTEAFF; CDR3nt: TGTGCCAGCAGAAATCACAGGGGGCTTCACACTGAAGCTTTCTTT
abundance: NA; j_gene: TRBJ2-1; len: 13; v_gene: TRBV19; d_gene: TRBD2; CDR3aa: CASPGGGSNEQFF; CDR3nt: TGTGCCAGTCCGGGGGGAGGCTCCAATGAGCAGTTCTTC
abundance: NA; j_gene: TRBJ1-5; len: 15; v_gene: TRBV4-2; d_gene: NA; CDR3aa: CASSLWEGGNQPQHF; CDR3nt: TGTGCCAGCAGCCTTTGGGAGGGGGGCAATCAGCCCCAGCATTTT
abundance: once; j_gene: TRBJ2-5; len: 14; v_gene: TRBV5-5; d_gene: NA; CDR3aa: CASREGEIRETQYF; CDR3nt: TGTGCCAGCAGGGAGGGGGAAATCCGAGAGACCCAGTACTTC
abundance: few; j_gene: TRBJ1-2; len: 14; v_gene: TRBV5-1; d_gene: TRBD1; CDR3aa: CASSEGAENYGYTF; CDR3nt: TGCGCCAGCAGCGAGGGGGCAGAAAACTATGGCTACACCTTC
abundance: NA; j_gene: TRBJ1-1; len: 15; v_gene: TRBV19; d_gene: TRBD1; CDR3aa: CASSRGTGVNTEAFF; CDR3nt: TGTGCTAGTAGTAGAGGGACAGGGGTGAACACTGAAGCTTTCTTT
abundance: NA; j_gene: TRBJ2-5; len: 16; v_gene: TRBV5-1; d_gene: NA; CDR3aa: CASSLLAGGYQETQYF; CDR3nt: TGCGCCAGCAGCTTGTTGGCAGGGGGGTACCAAGAGACCCAGTACTTC
abundance: NA; j_gene: TRBJ1-1; len: 13; v_gene: TRBV13; d_gene: NA; CDR3aa: CASSLWENTEAFF; CDR3nt: TGTGCCAGCAGCTTATGGGAGAACACTGAAGCTTTCTTT
abundance: NA; j_gene: TRBJ1-4; len: 16; v_gene: TRBV4-2; d_gene: NA; CDR3aa: CASSPSLNFVDEKLFF; CDR3nt: TGTGCCAGCAGCCCCAGCCTTAACTTCGTAGATGAAAAACTGTTTTTT
abundance: NA; j_gene: TRBJ2-7; len: 11; v_gene: TRBV29-1; d_gene: NA; CDR3aa: CSVGAGDEQYF; CDR3nt: TGCAGCGTTGGGGCAGGGGACGAGCAGTACTTC